These T cell receptor beta chains were read from a single sample in a study of CD8+ T cells in alopecia areata. Some clones are missing from TCRdb's copy, which holds only in-frame ones; the method was immunoSEQ multiplex PCR. This table holds fewer than 200,000 clones, roughly 64% found once. The sample was CD8+ T cells sorted from blood, taken at week 24, from a patient treated with tofacitinib. The receptors derive from a human donor with alopecia areata. Each CDR3 is given with its conserved first and last residue. Fields, in order: J gene, clone size, D gene, V gene, CDR3 protein, CDR3 DNA. A D gene is named only where the DNA matches it firmly. Rows may omit the clone size; those that give it use once, few, many or a size class.

J gene: TRBJ2-2
clone size: -
D gene: -
V gene: TRBV5-1
CDR3 protein: CASSLTGGPLLFF
CDR3 DNA: TGCGCCAGCAGCTTGACCGGGGGACCTCTGTTGTTTTTT

J gene: TRBJ1-1
clone size: -
D gene: -
V gene: TRBV14
CDR3 protein: CASSQDLGGKDTEAFF
CDR3 DNA: TGTGCCAGCAGCCAAGATCTGGGGGGCAAGGACACTGAAGCTTTCTTT

J gene: TRBJ1-1
clone size: -
D gene: -
V gene: TRBV11-3
CDR3 protein: CASSPRTAVNTEAFF
CDR3 DNA: TGTGCCAGCAGCCCGCGGACGGCGGTGAACACTGAAGCTTTCTTT

J gene: TRBJ2-2
clone size: -
D gene: -
V gene: TRBV13
CDR3 protein: CASSLDGRTGELFF
CDR3 DNA: TGTGCCAGCAGCTTAGACGGGAGAACCGGGGAGCTGTTTTTT

J gene: TRBJ2-3
clone size: few
D gene: -
V gene: TRBV5-4
CDR3 protein: CASSLVAAPTDTQYF
CDR3 DNA: TGTGCCAGCAGCTTGGTAGCCGCCCCCACAGATACGCAGTATTTT

J gene: TRBJ1-5
clone size: -
D gene: -
V gene: TRBV2
CDR3 protein: CASSETGLIEPQHF
CDR3 DNA: TGTGCCAGCAGTGAAACAGGTCTCATCGAGCCCCAGCATTTT

J gene: TRBJ1-1
clone size: -
D gene: -
V gene: TRBV27
CDR3 protein: CASSSQGLTEAFF
CDR3 DNA: TGTGCCAGCAGTTCGCAGGGGCTAACTGAAGCTTTCTTT

J gene: TRBJ2-1
clone size: few
D gene: -
V gene: TRBV15
CDR3 protein: CATAMVGLNNEQFF
CDR3 DNA: TGTGCCACCGCTATGGTGGGACTCAACAATGAGCAGTTCTTC

J gene: TRBJ2-1
clone size: few
D gene: -
V gene: TRBV14
CDR3 protein: CASRDRYEQFF
CDR3 DNA: TGTGCCAGCAGAGACCGCTATGAGCAGTTCTTC

J gene: TRBJ2-6
clone size: -
D gene: -
V gene: TRBV30
CDR3 protein: CAWIRTAGANVLTF
CDR3 DNA: TGTGCCTGGATCCGTACTGCTGGGGCCAACGTCCTGACTTTC

J gene: TRBJ2-2
clone size: few
D gene: -
V gene: TRBV7-9
CDR3 protein: CASSSKDRNTGELFF
CDR3 DNA: TGTGCCAGCAGCTCGAAGGACCGGAACACCGGGGAGCTGTTTTTT

J gene: TRBJ2-7
clone size: once
D gene: TRBD1
V gene: TRBV7-2
CDR3 protein: CASSSPGQAAYEQYF
CDR3 DNA: TGTGCCAGCAGCTCTCCGGGACAGGCGGCCTACGAGCAGTACTTC

J gene: TRBJ2-5
clone size: -
D gene: -
V gene: TRBV7-9
CDR3 protein: CASRDQETQYF
CDR3 DNA: TGTGCCAGCAGGGACCAAGAGACCCAGTACTTC

J gene: TRBJ1-1
clone size: -
D gene: -
V gene: TRBV4-1
CDR3 protein: CASSDRLNTEAFF
CDR3 DNA: TGCGCCAGCAGCGACCGTTTGAACACTGAAGCTTTCTTT

J gene: TRBJ2-7
clone size: few
D gene: TRBD1
V gene: TRBV15
CDR3 protein: CATFGQGGYEQYF
CDR3 DNA: TGTGCCACCTTCGGACAGGGGGGGTACGAGCAGTACTTC

J gene: TRBJ1-1
clone size: -
D gene: TRBD1
V gene: TRBV15
CDR3 protein: CATNQGGLSEAFF
CDR3 DNA: TGTGCCACCAACCAGGGGGGGCTGTCTGAAGCTTTCTTT

J gene: TRBJ2-5
clone size: few
D gene: -
V gene: TRBV7-9
CDR3 protein: CASSPRPGEKETQYF
CDR3 DNA: TGTGCCAGCAGCCCCCGACCAGGGGAAAAAGAGACCCAGTACTTC

J gene: TRBJ2-1
clone size: -
D gene: -
V gene: TRBV5-1
CDR3 protein: CASSSGTQSYNEQFF
CDR3 DNA: TGCGCCAGCAGCTCGGGAACACAATCCTACAATGAGCAGTTCTTC

J gene: TRBJ1-1
clone size: few
D gene: TRBD1
V gene: TRBV19
CDR3 protein: CASSIGTGDTEAFF
CDR3 DNA: TGTGCCAGTAGTATCGGGACAGGGGACACTGAAGCTTTCTTT

J gene: TRBJ2-3
clone size: few
D gene: -
V gene: TRBV7-9
CDR3 protein: CASSSRVDTQYF
CDR3 DNA: TGTGCCAGCAGCTCAAGGGTAGATACGCAGTATTTT

J gene: TRBJ1-2
clone size: -
D gene: -
V gene: TRBV6-5
CDR3 protein: CASTSGPPRGYTF
CDR3 DNA: TGTGCCAGCACCTCCGGGCCGCCCCGGGGCTACACCTTC

J gene: TRBJ1-1
clone size: once
D gene: -
V gene: TRBV15
CDR3 protein: CATSREGQNTEAFF
CDR3 DNA: TGTGCCACCAGCAGAGAAGGGCAGAACACTGAAGCTTTCTTT

J gene: TRBJ2-5
clone size: -
D gene: -
V gene: TRBV5-1
CDR3 protein: CASSLAQELETQYF
CDR3 DNA: TGCGCCAGCAGCTTGGCCCAGGAACTAGAGACCCAGTACTTC

J gene: TRBJ2-5
clone size: -
D gene: -
V gene: TRBV5-6
CDR3 protein: CASSFDETQYF
CDR3 DNA: TGTGCCAGCAGCTTCGATGAGACCCAGTACTTC

J gene: TRBJ2-7
clone size: -
D gene: -
V gene: TRBV15
CDR3 protein: CATSRTGRVGYEQYF
CDR3 DNA: TGTGCCACCAGCAGGACGGGGCGGGTGGGCTACGAGCAGTACTTC

J gene: TRBJ1-1
clone size: -
D gene: -
V gene: TRBV30
CDR3 protein: CAWSVRQGGNTEAFF
CDR3 DNA: TGTGCCTGGAGTGTCCGGCAGGGAGGGAACACTGAAGCTTTCTTT

J gene: TRBJ2-1
clone size: -
D gene: TRBD2
V gene: TRBV7-3
CDR3 protein: CASSSISIAGGYNEQFF
CDR3 DNA: TGTGCCAGCAGCTCCATAAGCATCGCGGGGGGCTATAATGAGCAGTTCTTC

J gene: TRBJ2-7
clone size: few
D gene: -
V gene: TRBV5-6
CDR3 protein: CASSLGMRYEQYF
CDR3 DNA: TGTGCCAGCAGTTTAGGAATGAGGTACGAGCAGTACTTC

J gene: TRBJ2-5
clone size: -
D gene: -
V gene: TRBV6-5
CDR3 protein: CASRLGGSGTQYF
CDR3 DNA: TGTGCCAGCAGGCTGGGGGGATCAGGGACCCAGTACTTC

J gene: TRBJ1-2
clone size: -
D gene: -
V gene: TRBV2
CDR3 protein: CASPSPREMDGYTF
CDR3 DNA: TGTGCCAGCCCATCCCCAAGGGAAATGGATGGCTACACCTTC

J gene: TRBJ2-5
clone size: -
D gene: -
V gene: TRBV2
CDR3 protein: CASRPPETQYF
CDR3 DNA: TGTGCCAGCAGACCCCCGGAGACCCAGTACTTC

J gene: TRBJ1-1
clone size: -
D gene: -
V gene: TRBV30
CDR3 protein: CAWSDFRLMNTEAFF
CDR3 DNA: TGTGCCTGGAGTGATTTCCGGCTTATGAACACTGAAGCTTTCTTT

J gene: TRBJ1-5
clone size: -
D gene: -
V gene: TRBV27
CDR3 protein: CASSSVGSYQPQHF
CDR3 DNA: TGTGCCAGCAGTTCAGTTGGGAGTTATCAGCCCCAGCATTTT

J gene: TRBJ1-5
clone size: -
D gene: -
V gene: TRBV5-6
CDR3 protein: CASSFGLSSNQPQHF
CDR3 DNA: TGTGCCAGCAGCTTTGGCTTGTCCAGCAATCAGCCCCAGCATTTT

J gene: TRBJ1-3
clone size: -
D gene: -
V gene: TRBV2
CDR3 protein: CASNPFLGEESGNTIYF
CDR3 DNA: TGTGCCAGCAACCCCTTTCTAGGAGAAGAAAGTGGAAACACCATATATTTT

J gene: TRBJ1-2
clone size: -
D gene: -
V gene: TRBV30
CDR3 protein: CAWAQGRSNYGYTF
CDR3 DNA: TGTGCCTGGGCCCAGGGCAGGTCCAACTATGGCTACACCTTC

J gene: TRBJ2-1
clone size: -
D gene: TRBD1
V gene: TRBV2
CDR3 protein: CASSRTGKRSYNEQFF
CDR3 DNA: TGTGCCAGCAGCCGGACAGGGAAAAGGTCCTACAATGAGCAGTTCTTC

J gene: TRBJ2-2
clone size: -
D gene: TRBD1
V gene: TRBV27
CDR3 protein: CASSAGTGIGELFF
CDR3 DNA: TGTGCCAGCAGTGCGGGGACAGGGATCGGGGAGCTGTTTTTT

J gene: TRBJ2-7
clone size: few
D gene: TRBD1
V gene: TRBV4-2
CDR3 protein: CASREQGASYEQYF
CDR3 DNA: TGTGCCAGCAGGGAACAGGGGGCCTCCTACGAGCAGTACTTC

J gene: TRBJ1-2
clone size: -
D gene: TRBD1
V gene: TRBV7-9
CDR3 protein: CASSQTPGGSYGYTF
CDR3 DNA: TGTGCCAGCAGCCAGACACCAGGGGGTTCCTATGGCTACACCTTC

J gene: TRBJ2-7
clone size: once
D gene: TRBD1
V gene: TRBV19
CDR3 protein: CASRDSTYEQYF
CDR3 DNA: TGTGCCAGCCGGGACAGCACCTACGAGCAGTACTTC

J gene: TRBJ2-1
clone size: once
D gene: TRBD2
V gene: TRBV27
CDR3 protein: CASTRGGTYNEQFF
CDR3 DNA: TGTGCCAGCACCCGCGGGGGAACCTACAATGAGCAGTTCTTC

J gene: TRBJ2-2
clone size: few
D gene: TRBD1
V gene: TRBV9
CDR3 protein: CASSVDRAAGELFF
CDR3 DNA: TGTGCCAGCAGCGTCGACAGGGCCGCCGGGGAGCTGTTTTTT

J gene: TRBJ2-7
clone size: -
D gene: TRBD1
V gene: TRBV29-1
CDR3 protein: CSVLTGASSYEQYF
CDR3 DNA: TGCAGCGTACTAACAGGGGCGAGCTCCTACGAGCAGTACTTC

J gene: TRBJ1-5
clone size: -
D gene: -
V gene: TRBV27
CDR3 protein: CASSLTGSLNQPQHF
CDR3 DNA: TGTGCCAGCAGCCTAACAGGCTCCCTCAATCAGCCCCAGCATTTT

J gene: TRBJ1-4
clone size: -
D gene: TRBD1
V gene: TRBV7-8
CDR3 protein: CASSLKDRSEKLFF
CDR3 DNA: TGTGCCAGCAGCTTAAAGGACAGGAGTGAAAAACTGTTTTTT